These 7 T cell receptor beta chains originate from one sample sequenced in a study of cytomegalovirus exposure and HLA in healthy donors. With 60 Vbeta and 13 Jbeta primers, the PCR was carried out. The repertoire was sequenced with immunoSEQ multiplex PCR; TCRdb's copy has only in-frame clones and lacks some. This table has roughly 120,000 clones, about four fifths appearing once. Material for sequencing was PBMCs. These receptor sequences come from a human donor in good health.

CDR3 nucleotides: TGTGCCAGCAGTGACAGGGGATCGAACACCGGGGAGCTGTTTTTT. It translates to CASSDRGSNTGELFF. V is TRBV6-4 and J is TRBJ2-2; D is possibly TRBD1 (5 bases). The V gene lost 2 bases and the J gene lost 0 bases, with 7 bases spanning the gap. From germline, CDR1 is MRHNA and CDR2 SNTAGT. CDR3 length equals 15 residues.

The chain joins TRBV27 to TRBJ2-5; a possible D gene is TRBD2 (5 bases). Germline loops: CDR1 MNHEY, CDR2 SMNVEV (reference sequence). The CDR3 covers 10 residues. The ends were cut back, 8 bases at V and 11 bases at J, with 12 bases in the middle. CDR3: CASGVREQYF. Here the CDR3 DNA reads TGTGCCAGCGGCGTTAGGGAGCAGTACTTC.

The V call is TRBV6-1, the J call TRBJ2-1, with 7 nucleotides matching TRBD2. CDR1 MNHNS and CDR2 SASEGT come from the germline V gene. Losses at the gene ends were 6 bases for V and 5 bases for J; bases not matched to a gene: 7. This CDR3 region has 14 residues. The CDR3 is CASSWLAVNNEQFF. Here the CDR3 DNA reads TGTGCCAGCAGCTGGCTAGCGGTTAACAATGAGCAGTTCTTC.

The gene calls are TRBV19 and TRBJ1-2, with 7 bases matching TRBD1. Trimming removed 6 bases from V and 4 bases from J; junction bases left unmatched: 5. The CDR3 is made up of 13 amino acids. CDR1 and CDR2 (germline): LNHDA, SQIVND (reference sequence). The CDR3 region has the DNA TGTGCCAGTAGCTGGGGACAGACCTATGGCTACACCTTC. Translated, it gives CASSWGQTYGYTF.

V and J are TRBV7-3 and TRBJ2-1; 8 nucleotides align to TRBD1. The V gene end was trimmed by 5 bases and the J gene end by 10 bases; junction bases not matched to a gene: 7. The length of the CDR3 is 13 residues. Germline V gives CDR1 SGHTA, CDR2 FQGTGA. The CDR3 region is CASSLDRGREQFF. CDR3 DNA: TGTGCCAGCAGCCTAGACAGGGGAAGAGAGCAGTTCTTC. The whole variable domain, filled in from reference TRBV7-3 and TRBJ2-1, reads GAGVSQTPSNKVTEKGKYVELRCDPISGHTALYWYRQSLGQGPEFLIYFQGTGAADDSGLPNDRFFAVRPEGSVSTLKIQRTERGDSAVYLCASSLDRGREQFFGPGTRLTVL.

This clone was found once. CDR3 in amino acids: CASRTAGTNEKLFF. The DNA of the CDR3 is TGTGCCAGCAGGACAGCGGGGACTAATGAAAAACTGTTTTTT. This chain connects TRBV7-9 to TRBJ1-4; D possibly corresponds to TRBD1 (5 bases). This CDR3 has 14 residues. Trimming shortened V by 6 bases and J by 2 bases, and 10 bases separated the two germline ends. In germline, CDR1 is SEHNR, CDR2 FQNEAQ (reference sequence).

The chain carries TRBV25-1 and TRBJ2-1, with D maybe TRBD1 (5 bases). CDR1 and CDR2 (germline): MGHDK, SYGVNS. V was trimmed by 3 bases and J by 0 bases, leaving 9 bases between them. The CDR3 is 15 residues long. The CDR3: CASSETVSSYNEQFF. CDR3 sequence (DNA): TGTGCCAGCAGTGAGACAGTGAGCTCCTACAATGAGCAGTTCTTC.